This TCR beta chain appears in the sequencing data of a study of T cell responses to AZD1222 COVID-19 vaccine. The study's findings and limits: Spike-specific TCRs gained breadth and depth after people received two AZD1222 doses. Targeting of unmutated variant regions was reportedly seen in nearly half of spike-specific TCRs.

Points on this clone: As yet, its antigen is unknown.

Data came from immunoSEQ multiplex PCR; TCRdb stores just in-frame clones and leaves some out. The sample includes around 210,000 clones, roughly 94% of them seen just once. The CDR3 has 16 amino acids. Germline V gene sequence: CDR1 LGHNT, CDR2 FRNRAP. Trimming removed 2 bases from V and 3 bases from J, with 14 bases in between. The sample in question was peripheral blood, obtained 28 days after the second dose of the MenACWY control vaccine. This TCR was sampled from an adult who received the MenACWY meningococcal vaccine as a control. The V call is TRBV12-5, the J call TRBJ1-3, with D tentatively TRBD1 (6 bases). CDR3 DNA: TGTGCTAGTGGTTTGACGCCCCAGGGGCGTGGAAACACCATATATTTT. This translates into CASGLTPQGRGNTIYF.